This T cell receptor beta chain derives from a study of cytomegalovirus exposure and HLA in healthy donors. General study findings and limits: 164 TCR beta chains were listed as cytomegalovirus-associated. Earlier analysis looked at TCR beta V segments, and most were productive about 87% or about 30% of the time. Among TCR sequences, most were rare, though some public TCRs appeared in many donors.

Donors counted as nominally healthy when sampled, yet unrecorded immune exposures were likely. The ends were cut back, 1 base at V and 1 base at J, with 10 bases in the middle. Germline V gives CDR1 LNHNV, CDR2 YYDKDF (reference sequence). CDR3 length equals 15 residues. As concerns this clone: Its matching antigen is unknown.

With 60 Vbeta and 13 Jbeta primers, the PCR was carried out. Measured with immunoSEQ multiplex PCR; TCRdb has only the in-frame clones, and not every one. The sample has some 110,000 clones; the top ten hold 3% to 4.5%. The TCR was taken from a man aged 25 to 40 in good health and CMV-seronegative. The genes are TRBV15 and TRBJ2-5, with a tentative D call TRBD1 (5 bases). The sequenced material came from PBMCs. The CDR3 sequence: CATSRAKGIQETQYF. The CDR3 DNA reads as TGTGCCACCAGCAGAGCCAAGGGGATCCAAGAGACCCAGTACTTC.